The 14 T cell receptor beta chains reported below all come from one sample, sequenced in a study of blood T cell repertoires in COVID-19. The assay was immunoSEQ multiplex PCR, and TCRdb's table has in-frame clones only and misses some. The repertoire includes 130,000 or so clones, roughly 80% of them detected once, and 9.5% to 15% sits in the top ten. The sequenced sample consisted of peripheral blood. These receptors were taken from a woman aged 55-70 years with acute or convalescent COVID-19.

V and J are TRBV18 and TRBJ1-2; 10 bases are a match to TRBD1. The V gene end was trimmed by 3 bases and the J gene end by 4 bases; junction bases not matched to a gene: 5. The CDR3 length is 15 residues. Germline assignment: CDR1 KGHSH and CDR2 LQKENI. The CDR3 protein is CASSPDRGRGYGYTF. The CDR3 DNA is TGTGCCAGCTCACCTGACAGGGGGCGAGGCTATGGCTACACCTTC.

The V and J genes are TRBV3-1 (or the pseudogene TRBV3-2) and TRBJ2-1; TRBD1 aligns across 9 bases. CDR3 length: 15 residues. The junction had 5 bases not matched to a gene; V was cut back by 1 base and J by 7 bases. Germline V gives CDR1 LGHDT, CDR2 YNNKEL (reference sequence). Written as DNA, the CDR3 is TGTGCCAGCAGCCAAGGAGGGACAGGGAGTAATGAGCAGTTCTTC. Its translation: CASSQGGTGSNEQFF.

Notes on this clone: Because it lacks the conserved phenylalanine or tryptophan at the end, this CDR3 is likely a read error. The rearrangement joins TRBV9 to TRBJ1-2, with 7 bases fitting TRBD1. V dropped 1 base and J dropped 5; count of bases not matched to a gene: 8. CDR3 size: 15 residues. Germline lookup yields CDR1 SGDLS and CDR2 YYNGEE. CDR3 in amino acids: CASSVMGETGYGYTL. Here the CDR3 DNA reads TGTGCCAGCAGCGTAATGGGGGAGACAGGGTATGGCTACACCCTC.

The genes are TRBV2 and TRBJ1-1, with D perhaps TRBD1 (6 bases). V was trimmed by 8 bases and J by 5 bases, leaving 21 bases between them. Germline CDR1 reads SNHLY; CDR2 reads FYNNEI. The CDR3 totals 15 residues. CDR3 sequence (DNA): TGTGCCAGCCGCAAAGACCAGGCGCAGGGGACTGAAGCTTTCTTT. Protein product: CASRKDQAQGTEAFF.

This clone was seen a handful of times. The gene calls are TRBV5-1 and TRBJ1-4; D remains unclear. CDR3 length: 16 residues. The germline CDR1 and CDR2 sequences are SGHRS and YFSETQ. V was shortened by 0 bases and J by 7 bases, with 16 bases between the two germline ends. The CDR3 bases are TGCGCCAGCAGCTTGGATCCAGTCCGAGGAGTTGAAAAACTGTTTTTT. It codes for CASSLDPVRGVEKLFF.

This chain links TRBV10-3 with TRBJ2-5; 7 nucleotides align to TRBD2. Germline CDR1 is ENHRY and CDR2 is SYGVKD. The CDR3 is made up of 13 amino acids. The trim removed 10 bases at V and 3 bases at J, leaving 8 bases unmatched. In DNA form, the CDR3 reads TGTGCCACCTGCGGGGGAAGGGAAGAGACCCAGTACTTC. It specifies CATCGGREETQYF.

CDR3 coding DNA: TGTGCCAGCAGCGGGACAGGGGACTATGGCTACACCTTC. This codes for CASSGTGDYGYTF. V is TRBV5-6 and J is TRBJ1-2, with TRBD1 matching over 10 bases. The CDR3 runs 13 residues. Germline assignment: CDR1 SGHDT and CDR2 YYEEEE. Germline trimming cut 4 bases from V and 3 bases from J; bases unmatched to any gene: 0.

The chain carries TRBV30 and TRBJ2-1; no clear D. Germline CDR1 reads GTSNPN; CDR2 reads SVGIG (reference sequence). V was trimmed by 2 bases and J by 4 bases, leaving 3 bases between them. This CDR3 has 11 amino acids. CDR3 in amino acids: CAWSPYNEQFF. The CDR3 nucleotides read TGTGCCTGGAGTCCTTACAATGAGCAGTTCTTC. The entire variable domain, with the rest obtained from reference TRBV30 and TRBJ2-1, is as follows: SQTIHQWPATLVQPVGSPLSLECTVEGTSNPNLYWYRQAAGRGLQLLFYSVGIGQISSEVPQNLSASRPQDRQFILSSKKLLLSDSGFYLCAWSPYNEQFFGPGTRLTVL.

This clone appeared a few times. The gene calls are TRBV4-2 and TRBJ1-2; 7 positions agree with TRBD1. With 4 bases clipped from V and 2 bases from J, the junction kept 16 bases outside the gene matches. Germline CDR1 and CDR2: LGHNA and YNFKEQ. The CDR3 consists of 18 residues. The CDR3 is CASSRPGGTALLNYGYTF. Here the CDR3 DNA reads TGTGCCAGCAGCCGACCGGGAGGGACAGCCCTATTAAACTATGGCTACACCTTC.

The V gene is TRBV6-5, the J gene TRBJ2-2; possibly TRBD1 for D (6 bases). The germline CDR1 and CDR2 sequences are MNHEY and SVGAGI. The V and J ends lost 6 bases and 3 bases respectively, with 11 bases between them. CDR3 size: 14 residues. CDR3 sequence: CASRMDRYTGELFF. The DNA for the CDR3 is TGTGCCAGCAGAATGGACAGATACACCGGGGAGCTGTTTTTT.

In its sample, this clone was seen a few times. The conserved phenylalanine or tryptophan normally closing the CDR3 is absent here, so this likely arose from a read error. The DNA is omitted, as the CDR3 cannot be located on it reliably, and the CDR3 follows TCRdb's listing. The chain uses TRBV2 and TRBJ1-1; the DNA was not compared with TRBD1, the D call given in the table. The CDR3 spans 11 residues, counting both ends. Germline V gene sequence: CDR1 SNHLY, CDR2 FYNNEI. CDR3 sequence reads: CASSVNGRDRV.

Concerning this clone itself: Other DNA variants within this sample encode the same CDR3. The V and J genes are TRBV18 and TRBJ1-2; maybe TRBD1 (6 bases). CDR3 length equals 14 residues. With 6 bases removed from V and 0 bases from J, the gap between germline ends came to 11 bases. From germline, CDR1 is KGHSH and CDR2 LQKENI. CDR3: CASSGGSANYGYTF. The CDR3 region has the DNA TGTGCCAGCTCTGGGGGCTCAGCTAACTATGGCTACACCTTC.

The chain combines TRBV30 with TRBJ1-2; D not certain. The germline CDR1 and CDR2 sequences are GTSNPN and SVGIG (reference sequence). Trimming cost V 0 bases and J 2 bases, with 7 bases left between them. There are 13 residues in the CDR3. The CDR3 DNA sequence: TGTGCCTGGAGTGTCTCACACAACTATGGCTACACCTTC. It codes for CAWSVSHNYGYTF.

This clone was seen a handful of times. The chain uses TRBV24-1 and TRBJ1-2; TRBD1 matches 9 bases. This CDR3 region has 15 residues. J was trimmed by 7 bases and V by 3 bases; bases with no gene match: 8. The germline V gene has CDR1 KGHDR and CDR2 SFDVKD. The CDR3 region has the DNA TGTGCCACCAGTGATCCGGTACAGGGGGCTGCTGGCTACACCTTC. This sequence encodes CATSDPVQGAAGYTF.